A single sample gave rise to the 25 T cell receptor beta chains below, sequenced in a study of T-cell memory formation after mild COVID-19. TCRdb re-derived calls from the 5' RACE reads in MiXCR, one entry per CDR3 protein. The table lists approximately 500,000 distinct CDR3 sequences, approximately 25% of them singletons. What was sequenced was PBMCs or a T cell subset sorted from them (not recorded which). Receptor source: an adult woman who had mild COVID-19 (a few samples of this study predate the infection). Cell type and time point are not known.

This clonotype was counted between two and nine times. V and J are TRBV7-2 and TRBJ2-5; D not resolved. CDR3 length: 15 amino acids. The germline V and J ends were trimmed by 4 bases and 5 bases, with 17 bases remaining between them. Germline assignment: CDR1 SGHTA and CDR2 FQGNSA. Here the CDR3 DNA reads TGTGCCAGCAGCTCGACTCCAAACTCACGGGAGACCCAGTACTTC. Translated, it gives CASSSTPNSRETQYF.

The sample holds many counts of this clonotype. The rearrangement joins TRBV12-3 or TRBV12-4 to TRBJ2-3; tentatively, D is TRBD1 (5 bases). CDR3 size: 15 residues. V was trimmed by 7 bases and J by 1 base, leaving 15 bases between them. The CDR3 sequence: CASTPAGQGTDTQYF. The CDR3 nucleotides are TGTGCCAGCACCCCGGCCGGACAAGGCACAGATACGCAGTATTTT.

This clonotype was counted ten times or more. The chain has TRBV29-1 and TRBJ2-1; the D is unclear. CDR1 SQVTM and CDR2 ANQGSEA come from the germline V gene. CDR3 length equals 15 residues. V was trimmed by 0 bases and J by 7 bases, leaving 16 bases between them. DNA for the CDR3: TGCAGCGTTGAAGACCCGGTGGGCAGAGGTAATGAGCAGTTCTTC. This encodes CSVEDPVGRGNEQFF.

The chain carries TRBV5-1 and TRBJ2-3, with D maybe TRBD2 (6 bases). This CDR3 has 13 amino acids. CDR1 is SGHRS and CDR2 is YFSETQ in the germline V gene. Between the trimmed V and J ends, which lost 3 bases and 4 bases, there was a span of 9 bases. DNA for the CDR3: TGCGCCAGCAGCTCCCCGGGGGCAGATACGCAGTATTTT. As protein: CASSSPGADTQYF.

This clonotype occurred a few times. The J gene is TRBJ2-7, the V gene TRBV29-1, with 10 nucleotides matching TRBD1. V lost 4 bases and J lost 3; bases outside the gene matches: 12. The CDR3 is 16 residues long. Looked up from germline, CDR1 is SQVTM and CDR2 is ANQGSEA. The CDR3 is CSVGDHRDRGFYEQYF. Here the CDR3 DNA reads TGCAGCGTTGGAGATCACCGGGACAGGGGATTCTACGAGCAGTACTTC.

The rearrangement joins TRBV24-1 to TRBJ2-1; D is uncertain. Germline CDR1 KGHDR, CDR2 SFDVKD. V lost 6 bases to trimming and J lost 0 bases, with 8 bases between them. The CDR3 has 14 amino acids. The CDR3 loop is CATSSTRSYNEQFF. The CDR3, as DNA: TGTGCCACCAGTTCAACCCGCTCCTACAATGAGCAGTTCTTC.

This clonotype showed up just a few times. The CDR3 DNA reads as TGTGCCAGCAGTTTAGTAGCGGGGGGCTCCGATACGCAGTATTTT. Translated, it gives CASSLVAGGSDTQYF. This chain connects TRBV12-3 or TRBV12-4 to TRBJ2-3, with 10 nucleotides matching TRBD2. The CDR3 is 15 residues long. With 1 base clipped from V and 6 bases from J, the junction kept 4 bases outside the gene matches.

The chain couples TRBV7-2 to TRBJ2-3; no reliable D call. The V gene lost 7 bases and the J gene lost 1 base, with 12 bases spanning the gap. Germline V gene sequence: CDR1 SGHTA, CDR2 FQGNSA. CDR3 length: 14 amino acids. The CDR3 DNA is TGTGCCAGCACAACCTACCTCCGCACAGATACGCAGTATTTT. Protein: CASTTYLRTDTQYF.

The chain recombines TRBV3-1 with TRBJ2-3; D not resolved. This CDR3 has 11 residues. Between the trimmed V and J ends, which lost 6 bases and 7 bases, there was a span of 8 bases. Per the germline V gene, CDR1 is LGHDT and CDR2 is YNNKEL (reference sequence). CDR3 region: CASSSLNTQYF. The CDR3 DNA is TGTGCCAGCAGTTCATTAAATACGCAGTATTTT.

The chain couples TRBV10-3 to TRBJ2-1; TRBD1 is a possible D gene (5 bases). The germline V and J ends were trimmed by 3 bases and 5 bases, with 17 bases remaining between them. This CDR3 has 16 residues. Germline V gene sequence: CDR1 ENHRY, CDR2 SYGVKD. CDR3 protein: CAISEGVVAWNNEQFF. The CDR3 nucleotides read TGTGCCATCAGTGAAGGGGTGGTTGCTTGGAACAATGAGCAGTTCTTC.

This clonotype was detected a few times. The chain couples TRBV7-9 to TRBJ2-3; D possibly corresponds to TRBD2 (6 bases). Germline CDR1 SEHNR, CDR2 FQNEAQ (reference sequence). This CDR3 region has 19 residues. V was clipped by 1 base and J by 2 bases, with 22 bases between them. In DNA form, the CDR3 reads TGTGCCAGCAGCTTAGTCCAAAGCGGGTGGGGACGGGACACAGATACGCAGTATTTT. This sequence encodes CASSLVQSGWGRDTDTQYF.

This clonotype was found a few times. V usage is TRBV6-5 and J usage is TRBJ2-2; D is unresolved. Germline V gives CDR1 MNHEY, CDR2 SVGAGI. Trimming stripped 5 bases from V and 4 bases from J, with 14 bases between. The CDR3 has 15 residues. For the CDR3, the DNA is TGTGCCAGCAGTCGAGTGGCATTCTCCACCGGGGAGCTGTTTTTT. Translating gives CASSRVAFSTGELFF.

The V call is TRBV11-2, the J call TRBJ2-1, with unresolved D. The CDR3 runs to 12 residues. Trimming pared 1 base from V and 7 bases from J, leaving 5 bases between. Germline-derived CDR1 and CDR2 are SGHAT and FQNNGV. The CDR3: CASSLVQNEQFF. CDR3 coding DNA: TGTGCCAGCAGCTTAGTTCAGAATGAGCAGTTCTTC.

The chain has TRBV29-1 and TRBJ2-1; 9 positions agree with TRBD2. The CDR3 is made up of 15 amino acids. The germline CDR1 and CDR2 sequences are SQVTM and ANQGSEA. Trimming took 0 bases from V and 10 from J; bases not matched to a gene: 10. The CDR3 sequence is CSVEDERGRAFEQFF. The CDR3 DNA follows: TGCAGCGTTGAAGATGAGCGCGGGAGGGCTTTCGAGCAGTTCTTC.

The chain couples TRBV2 to TRBJ2-6; D not resolved. The V gene lost 9 bases and the J gene lost 0 bases, with 3 bases spanning the gap. Germline lookup yields CDR1 SNHLY and CDR2 FYNNEI. This CDR3 spans 12 amino acids. For the CDR3, the DNA is TGTGCCAGAGACTCTGGGGCCAACGTCCTGACTTTC. It translates to CARDSGANVLTF.

This chain links TRBV19 with TRBJ1-1; 8 positions agree with TRBD1. V lost 9 bases to trimming and J lost 8 bases; unmatched junction nucleotides: 14. The CDR3 length is 14 residues. Germline V lookup: CDR1 LNHDA, CDR2 SQIVND (reference sequence). Here the CDR3 reads CASRQGYPDVEAFF. The CDR3 DNA is TGTGCCAGCCGACAGGGGTATCCTGATGTGGAAGCTTTCTTT.

The chain is built from TRBV21-1 and TRBJ2-5; the tabulated D call, TRBD1, remains unverified against the DNA. TRBV21-1 is termed a pseudogene. The CDR3 sequence is 15 residues long. The CDR3 sequence: CASSPKGEGLGTQYF. The CDR3 DNA is TGTGCCAGCAGCCCTAAGGGGGAAGGTCTGGGGACCCAGTACTTC.

The gene calls are TRBV5-1 and TRBJ2-7; D unresolved. The CDR3 runs 9 residues. Germline CDR1 and CDR2: SGHRS and YFSETQ. With 8 bases removed from V and 6 bases from J, the gap between germline ends came to 6 bases. The CDR3 sequence is CASRCEQYF. The CDR3 DNA is TGCGCCAGTCGGTGCGAGCAGTACTTC.

The rearrangement links TRBV5-1 to TRBJ2-1; tentatively, D is TRBD2 (5 bases). Per the germline V gene, CDR1 is SGHRS and CDR2 is YFSETQ. Deletions cut 4 bases from V and 3 bases from J, with 17 bases between. The CDR3 is 16 residues long. CDR3 in DNA: TGCGCCAGCAGCCTGCACGAGACTACAAACTACAATGAGCAGTTCTTC. This encodes CASSLHETTNYNEQFF.

This clonotype was recorded at least ten times. The V call is TRBV5-1, the J call TRBJ2-7; the match to TRBD1 covers 9 bases. The CDR3 spans 15 residues. V was pared by 4 bases and J by 3 bases, with 8 bases of the junction left unmatched. From germline, CDR1 is SGHRS and CDR2 YFSETQ. DNA for the CDR3: TGCGCCAGCAGCCAGCCGGGACAGGGAGTCTACGAGCAGTACTTC. It encodes CASSQPGQGVYEQYF.

The chain has TRBV29-1 and TRBJ2-1; 7 nucleotides match TRBD2. The CDR3 loop spans 14 amino acids. From germline, CDR1 is SQVTM and CDR2 ANQGSEA. With V trimmed by 6 bases and J by 7 bases, 12 bases remained unmatched. The CDR3 sequence: CSVYKRDSFNEQFF. In nucleotides, the CDR3 is TGCAGCGTGTACAAGCGGGACTCCTTTAATGAGCAGTTCTTC.

The chain employs TRBV19 and TRBJ1-2, with a tentative D call TRBD1 (5 bases). CDR1 is LNHDA, CDR2 SQIVND, per germline (reference sequence). V lost 4 bases, J lost 8 bases, and 20 bases lay in between. The CDR3 extends over 15 amino acids. The CDR3 DNA reads TGTGCCAGTAGTACCGACGGGGGGTTCGCGCGGGGCTACACCTTC. This sequence encodes CASSTDGGFARGYTF.

There are a few counts of this clonotype. V usage is TRBV20-1 and J usage is TRBJ2-2; TRBD2 is a possible D gene (5 bases). Trimming took off 6 bases at V and 9 bases at J, with 17 bases between the two ends. Looked up from germline, CDR1 is DFQATT and CDR2 is SNEGSKA (reference sequence). This CDR3 has 13 amino acids. CDR3 region: CSASSAPHRELFF. As DNA, the CDR3 is TGCAGTGCGAGTAGCGCGCCCCACCGGGAGCTGTTTTTT.

This clonotype was observed a handful of times. The genes are TRBV12-3 or TRBV12-4 and TRBJ2-5, with D possibly being TRBD2 (6 bases). This CDR3 is built from 14 residues. V gave up 5 bases and J gave up 6 bases, with 16 bases separating them. As DNA, the CDR3 is TGTGCCAGCAGTGAGATAGCGGCGGTCCAGACCCAGTACTTC. It codes for CASSEIAAVQTQYF.

This clonotype has a handful of counts. The V gene is TRBV20-1, the J gene TRBJ2-1; 7 nucleotides line up with TRBD2. Losses at the gene ends were 0 bases for V and 4 bases for J; bases not matched to a gene: 3. The V gene's germline CDR1 is DFQATT and CDR2 SNEGSKA (reference sequence). The CDR3 loop spans 14 amino acids. This chain's CDR3 is CSARERTRYNEQFF. CDR3 nucleotide sequence: TGCAGTGCTAGAGAGCGGACTAGATACAATGAGCAGTTCTTC.